Below are 23 T cell receptor beta chains sequenced from a single sample in a study of graft-versus-host responses after intestinal transplantation listed by TCRdb under 2021. Library preparation employed the immunoSEQ multiplex PCR assay. Not all clones reach the TCRdb copy of this immuneACCESS table, which keeps in-frame sequences only. Checked studies attribute under half of the gap to unresolved V genes and leave the rest unexplained. The sample table records 14,000 or so clones; around 77% of these occur just once. The ten largest clonotypes hold 3.5% to 4% of the sample. Intraepithelial and lamina propria lymphocytes were isolated from graft specimens using dithiothreitol, EDTA incubations and collagenase D digestion. Sequenced here: ileum tissue, sampled 27 days after intestinal transplant. The receptors were gathered from a human patient who received an intestinal transplant, so some T cells may come from the graft donor.

This clone appeared a single time. V usage is TRBV19 and J usage is TRBJ2-5, with D perhaps matching TRBD1 (5 bases). This CDR3 is built from 15 residues. Germline CDR1 reads LNHDA; CDR2 reads SQIVND (reference sequence). The V gene lost 3 bases and the J gene lost 3 bases, with 14 bases spanning the gap. The CDR3 protein is CASSIPRPGKETQYF. The CDR3 bases are TGTGCCAGTAGTATTCCGCGTCCAGGGAAAGAGACCCAGTACTTC.

This clone was seen once. This chain uses TRBV2 with TRBJ2-3; D uncertain. This CDR3 comprises 13 residues. V lost 1 base, J lost 15 bases, and 17 bases lay in between. Germline lookup yields CDR1 SNHLY and CDR2 FYNNEI. The chain's CDR3 is CASSEDRQAAFYF. The CDR3 DNA sequence: TGTGCCAGCAGTGAAGATCGGCAGGCCGCCTTCTATTTT.

The V gene is TRBV28, the J gene TRBJ1-5; D remains unclear. The CDR3 spans 18 residues. V lost 6 bases and J 1 base, leaving 22 bases between the germline ends. Germline-derived CDR1 and CDR2 are MDHEN and SYDVKM. DNA of the CDR3: TGTGCCAGCAGCGAATCGCTCTCCGAGGTATTAAGCAATCAGCCCCAGCATTTT. Protein: CASSESLSEVLSNQPQHF.

As DNA, the CDR3 is TGTGCCAGCAGCCCCGACTTTGGAACTGAAGCTTTCTTT. The encoded protein is CASSPDFGTEAFF. This sequence joins TRBV11-3 and TRBJ1-1; the D is unclear. V was pared by 5 bases and J by 5 bases, with 12 bases between. This CDR3 contains 13 residues. Per the germline V gene, CDR1 is SGHNT and CDR2 is YENEEA. Together with reference TRBV11-3 and TRBJ1-1, the CDR3 gives the full variable domain: EAGVVQSPRYKIIEKKQPVAFWCNPISGHNTLYWYLQNLGQGPELLIRYENEEAVDDSQLPKDRFSAERLKGVDSTLKIQPAELGDSAVYLCASSPDFGTEAFFGQGTRLTVV.

The CDR3 here is CASSFGTSGPYNEQFF. The DNA for the CDR3 is TGCGCCAGCAGCTTCGGGACTAGCGGACCCTACAATGAGCAGTTCTTC. The rearrangement links TRBV5-1 to TRBJ2-1, with TRBD2 matching 11 bases. Per germline, CDR1 SGHRS and CDR2 YFSETQ. With V trimmed by 2 bases and J by 2 bases, 3 bases remained unmatched. CDR3 length: 16 amino acids.

This rearrangement joins TRBV29-1 to TRBJ1-1; a weak D match, TRBD1 (6 bases). The V gene lost 0 bases and the J gene lost 4 bases, with 12 bases spanning the gap. This CDR3 comprises 14 residues. Germline CDR1 reads SQVTM; CDR2 reads ANQGSEA. The CDR3 loop reads CSVEEQGTGTEAFF. As DNA, the CDR3 is TGCAGCGTTGAAGAGCAGGGGACGGGCACTGAAGCTTTCTTT.

The gene calls are TRBV19 and TRBJ1-2, with a possible D match to TRBD1 (5 bases). From germline, CDR1 is LNHDA and CDR2 SQIVND (reference sequence). CDR3 length: 18 residues. Trimming stripped 3 bases from V and 0 bases from J, with 20 bases between. Here the CDR3 reads CASSINILRTQANYGYTF. DNA for the CDR3: TGTGCCAGTAGTATCAATATCCTCAGGACACAAGCTAACTATGGCTACACCTTC.

The rearrangement links TRBV15 to TRBJ2-5, with D possibly matching TRBD2 (6 bases). From germline, CDR1 is LNHNV and CDR2 YYDKDF (reference sequence). Trimming pared 0 bases from V and 4 bases from J, leaving 18 bases between. The CDR3 runs 17 residues. DNA for the CDR3: TGTGCCACCAGCAGAGATTCAGGGACTCGAGCGTTAGAGACCCAGTACTTC. This translates into CATSRDSGTRALETQYF.

This clone turned up a few times. This chain links TRBV7-8 with TRBJ1-3; D gene uncertain. Germline values: CDR1 SGHVS, CDR2 FQNEAQ. The CDR3 loop spans 13 amino acids. Deletions cut 2 bases from V and 4 bases from J, with 6 bases between. The CDR3 DNA sequence: TGTGCCAGCAGCTTACAGGTGGGAAACACCATATATTTT. It specifies CASSLQVGNTIYF.

V gene TRBV5-6 combines with J gene TRBJ1-2; D gene ambiguous. The CDR3 loop spans 16 amino acids. Germline CDR1 is SGHDT and CDR2 is YYEEEE. With 1 base removed from V and 8 bases from J, the gap between germline ends came to 21 bases. CDR3 in amino acids: CASSLMVMKSVRGYTF. The CDR3 bases are TGTGCCAGCAGCTTGATGGTGATGAAGTCCGTACGGGGCTACACCTTC.

The chain's CDR3 is CASSFLGGETEAFF. CDR3 nucleotide sequence: TGCGCCAGCAGCTTCTTAGGGGGAGAGACTGAAGCTTTCTTT. The V call is TRBV5-1, the J call TRBJ1-1; possible D gene TRBD1, 6 bases. Germline loops: CDR1 SGHRS, CDR2 YFSETQ. Between the trimmed V and J ends, which lost 2 bases and 5 bases, there was a span of 13 bases. CDR3 size: 14 residues.

The V and J genes are TRBV2 and TRBJ2-5; the match to TRBD1 covers 10 bases. This CDR3 spans 15 amino acids. The germline CDR1 and CDR2 sequences are SNHLY and FYNNEI. Losses at the gene ends were 7 bases for V and 5 bases for J; bases not matched to a gene: 10. The CDR3 DNA sequence: TGTGCCAGCACGTCCGGGACAGGGGTTTCGGAGACCCAGTACTTC. It is translated as CASTSGTGVSETQYF. Complete variable domain (other parts from reference TRBV2 and TRBJ2-5): EPEVTQTPSHQVTQMGQEVILRCVPISNHLYFYWYRQILGQKVEFLVSFYNNEISEKSEIFDDQFSVERPDGSNFTLKIRSTKLEDSAMYFCASTSGTGVSETQYFGPGTRLLVL.

V and J are TRBV5-4 and TRBJ2-1; 7 bases line up with TRBD2. Trimming removed 2 bases from V and 2 bases from J; junction bases left unmatched: 4. The CDR3 sequence is 15 residues long. The germline gives CDR1 SGHNT, CDR2 YYREEE (reference sequence). The CDR3: CASSFASGAYNEQFF. Here the CDR3 DNA reads TGTGCCAGCAGCTTCGCTAGCGGTGCCTACAATGAGCAGTTCTTC.

This chain links TRBV11-2 with TRBJ2-5; 8 bases are shared with TRBD2. The V segment lost 5 bases and the J segment 5 bases; nucleotides outside the gene matches: 7. In germline, CDR1 is SGHAT, CDR2 FQNNGV. This CDR3 has 14 residues. Here the CDR3 DNA reads TGTGCCAGCAGCCCCCGGACTAGCTCGGAGACCCAGTACTTC. It translates to CASSPRTSSETQYF.

V and J are TRBV18 and TRBJ2-7; 9 bases line up with TRBD1. The CDR3 runs 15 residues. V gave up 4 bases and J gave up 0 bases; unmatched junction bases: 4. Per germline, CDR1 KGHSH and CDR2 LQKENI. The CDR3: CASSQGQGASYEQYF. The CDR3, as DNA: TGTGCCAGCTCACAGGGACAGGGCGCCTCCTACGAGCAGTACTTC.

With respect to this clone: One junction end does not reproduce the germline sequence, and a read error may be involved. The gene calls are TRBV7-7 and TRBJ2-1; 8 bases map to TRBD2. Germline CDR1 is SSHAT and CDR2 is FNYEAQ (reference sequence). The CDR3 extends over 15 amino acids. The DNA for the CDR3 is TGTGCTAGCAGCGCCGTGCGGGGGGCAAACAATGAGCAGTTCTTC. It is translated as CASSAVRGANNEQFF.

V is TRBV11-1 and J is TRBJ2-1, with 9 nucleotides matching TRBD2. V lost 5 bases to trimming and J lost 2 bases; unmatched junction nucleotides: 4. There are 15 residues in the CDR3. Germline V gene data show CDR1 as SGHAT and CDR2 as FQDESV (reference sequence). The CDR3 reads CASSPTSGAYNEQFF. The CDR3 region has the DNA TGTGCCAGCAGCCCGACTAGCGGTGCCTACAATGAGCAGTTCTTC.

V gene TRBV27 combines with J gene TRBJ2-7; D is perhaps TRBD1 (6 bases). Trimming pared 6 bases from V and 3 bases from J, leaving 9 bases between. From germline, CDR1 is MNHEY and CDR2 SMNVEV (reference sequence). The CDR3 is 12 residues long. The DNA of the CDR3 is TGTGCCAGCAGATCGGACAGCTACGAGCAGTACTTC. Protein product: CASRSDSYEQYF.

This sequence joins TRBV5-1 and TRBJ2-3; the match to TRBD2 covers 11 bases. The CDR3 is 18 amino acids. From germline, CDR1 is SGHRS and CDR2 YFSETQ. The V and J ends lost 0 bases and 1 base, in that order; junction bases with no gene match: 7. The CDR3 here is CASSLAGSSGGGTDTQYF. DNA of the CDR3: TGCGCCAGCAGCTTGGCGGGGAGTAGCGGGGGGGGCACAGATACGCAGTATTTT. The entire variable domain, with the rest obtained from reference TRBV5-1 and TRBJ2-3, is as follows: KAGVTQTPRYLIKTRGQQVTLSCSPISGHRSVSWYQQTPGQGLQFLFEYFSETQRNKGNFPGRFSGRQFSNSRSEMNVSTLELGDSALYLCASSLAGSSGGGTDTQYFGPGTRLTVL.

The table lists this clone with a count of one. V gene TRBV27 combines with J gene TRBJ1-6, with no clear D. The ends were cut back, 3 bases at V and 1 base at J, with 13 bases in the middle. This CDR3 comprises 17 residues. Germline CDR1 reads MNHEY; CDR2 reads SMNVEV (reference sequence). The CDR3 coding sequence is TGTGCCAGCAGTTTTTTCGGAGGCAGTTCCTATAATTCACCCCTCCACTTT. This codes for CASSFFGGSSYNSPLHF.

The chain has TRBV5-1 and TRBJ2-3; 11 bases fit TRBD2. V shed 4 bases and J 6 bases; nucleotides not matched to a gene: 10. This CDR3 has 16 amino acids. Germline-derived CDR1 and CDR2 are SGHRS and YFSETQ. The CDR3 is CASSTSGGPDLDTQYF. Here the CDR3 DNA reads TGCGCCAGCAGCACTAGCGGGGGTCCCGACCTTGATACGCAGTATTTT. The full variable domain, its missing parts supplied by reference TRBV5-1 and TRBJ2-3, is KAGVTQTPRYLIKTRGQQVTLSCSPISGHRSVSWYQQTPGQGLQFLFEYFSETQRNKGNFPGRFSGRQFSNSRSEMNVSTLELGDSALYLCASSTSGGPDLDTQYFGPGTRLTVL.

This clone showed up just once. The gene calls are TRBV10-3 and TRBJ2-3; weak D call: TRBD2 (5 bases). From germline, CDR1 is ENHRY and CDR2 SYGVKD. Trimming shortened V by 3 bases and J by 7 bases, and 8 bases separated the two germline ends. The CDR3 is made up of 12 amino acids. The CDR3 protein is CAISELDNTQYF. Here the CDR3 DNA reads TGTGCCATCAGTGAACTAGACAATACGCAGTATTTT.

The rearrangement uses TRBV5-8 and TRBJ2-3, with 11 bases matching TRBD2. CDR1 is SGHTS and CDR2 is YDEGEE in the germline V gene. With 4 bases clipped from V and 2 bases from J, the junction kept 6 bases outside the gene matches. The CDR3 is made up of 16 amino acids. The CDR3 nucleotides are TGTGCCAGCAGCAGGGGACTAGCGGATCACACAGATACGCAGTATTTT. Its translation is CASSRGLADHTDTQYF.